Below, 6 T cell receptor beta chains from the same sample are listed, as sequenced in a study of blood T cell repertoires in COVID-19. Only in-frame clones appear in the TCRdb table, and some are missing; sequencing was by immunoSEQ multiplex PCR. The sample has just under 250,000 clones; approximately 86% are singletons. Material for sequencing was peripheral blood. The receptors shown here come from a woman aged 25 to 39 who had recovered from COVID-19.

This chain joins TRBV5-6 and TRBJ2-1; TRBD2 aligns across 8 bases. The CDR3 contains 16 residues. V lost 5 bases, J lost 4 bases, and 11 bases stayed unmatched. Germline lookup yields CDR1 SGHDT and CDR2 YYEEEE. The CDR3, as DNA: TGTGCCAGCAGACCCGACAGCGGGGGAACTTACAATGAGCAGTTCTTC. It specifies CASRPDSGGTYNEQFF. The whole variable domain, remainder taken from reference TRBV5-6 and TRBJ2-1, is DAGVTQSPTHLIKTRGQQVTLRCSPKSGHDTVSWYQQALGQGPQFIFQYYEEEERQRGNFPDRFSGHQFPNYSSELNVNALLLGDSALYLCASRPDSGGTYNEQFFGPGTRLTVL.

V gene TRBV9 combines with J gene TRBJ2-7, with a possible D match to TRBD2 (6 bases). The CDR3 runs to 16 residues. CDR1 is SGDLS and CDR2 is YYNGEE in the germline V gene. Trimming stripped 0 bases from V and 2 bases from J, with 15 bases between. CDR3 sequence: CASSVGGEVGTYEQYF. The DNA of the CDR3 is TGTGCCAGCAGCGTAGGCGGGGAAGTAGGGACCTACGAGCAGTACTTC.

J is TRBJ2-4 and V is TRBV7-2, with D possibly being TRBD1 (7 bases). The germline CDR1 and CDR2 sequences are SGHTA and FQGNSA. The CDR3 consists of 16 residues. V was shortened by 5 bases and J by 0 bases, with 14 bases between the two germline ends. CDR3 sequence (DNA): TGTGCCAGCAGCCCCAACAGGGGACTAGCCAAAAACATTCAGTACTTC. Translated: CASSPNRGLAKNIQYF.

The rearrangement uses TRBV3-1 (or the pseudogene TRBV3-2) and TRBJ2-7; D is ambiguous. There are 13 residues in the CDR3. V dropped 2 bases and J dropped 4 bases, with 9 bases sitting between them. Per germline, CDR1 LGHDT and CDR2 YNNKEL (reference sequence). The CDR3 bases are TGTGCCAGCAGCCAACAGGTCGCTTACGAGCAGTACTTC. Protein: CASSQQVAYEQYF.

This chain links TRBV7-2 with TRBJ2-7; 8 bases are a match to TRBD1. V gave up 5 bases and J gave up 7 bases; unmatched junction bases: 4. The CDR3 is 12 amino acids. From germline, CDR1 is SGHTA and CDR2 FQGNSA. The CDR3 region is CASSQRTGEQYF. CDR3 DNA sequence: TGTGCCAGCAGCCAGAGGACAGGGGAGCAGTACTTC.

The rearrangement uses TRBV27 and TRBJ2-5; D is perhaps TRBD2 (5 bases). V lost 3 bases, J lost 2 bases, and 7 bases lay in between. CDR1 and CDR2 (germline): MNHEY, SMNVEV (reference sequence). This CDR3 has 13 amino acids. For the CDR3, the DNA is TGTGCCAGCAGTTTCCGGGGTCAAGAGACCCAGTACTTC. It is translated as CASSFRGQETQYF.